This T cell receptor (beta chain) was sequenced during a study of blood T cell repertoires in COVID-19 (dated by TCRdb to 2018 to 2021). Study-wide context: The collaborator samples originated in the United States, Italy and Spain and spanned the acute and convalescent phases of COVID-19. The material from the prospective study consisted of cDNA or gDNA derived from T cells, B-cell-depleted T cells, or PBMCs. Subjects who had been exposed to COVID-19, were actively infected with it, or had recovered from it provided the deeply sampled blood TCRbeta repertoires that made up the dataset. The repertoires were released in a freely available public database meant as a resource for research on the immune response to SARS-CoV-2. Samples were obtained from the ongoing ImmuneRACE study (first 160 participants) and from 1,000 to 1,500 subjects provided by 6 global collaborators. Nearly every sample came with metadata listing a de-identified subject ID, COVID-19 status, age in years and sex. HLA class I and class II types, where available, came from metadata supplied by the sample provider rather than from assay-based typing. Overall results and qualifications from the work: The quantity of clinical and demographic metadata differed by source and by participant and was supplied without curation.

The CDR3 spans 15 residues, from the cysteine through the phenylalanine. Of the read, only the CDR3 DNA is kept; its 45 bases are in frame from base 1. CDR1 is given as LNHDA and CDR2 as SQIVND, both from the germline V gene (reference sequence). V loses 5 bases, J loses 2 bases, and the germline ends lie 13 bases apart. The immunoSEQ Assay, a bias-controlled multiplex PCR, was used to amplify TCRbeta CDR3 regions from genomic DNA. Turning to the authors' computational methods: Nucleated cell counts per sample were estimated from amplification of reference gene primers within the assay. To quantify the absolute abundance of each unique TCRbeta CDR3 rearrangement, sequence reads were collapsed and filtered. For each sample, productive Simpson clonality was calculated as the square root of Simpson's diversity index over productive rearrangements. In TCRdb, the immuneACCESS table is reduced to in-frame sequences with V and J assigned. These tables do not hold every clone; where another copy was compared, an unresolved V gene accounts for under half, and the others remain unexplained. From that table come the V and J calls and clone size; the DNA was used to work out D and trimming. The sample table shows 300,000 to 400,000 clones, and approximately 86% are seen once. 3.5% to 4.5% of the sample rests with the top ten.

This clone turned up a few times. The antigen this receptor binds is unknown. Qualities for individual bases were not recorded, and no much larger clone is one base off. In the prospective study, participants were roughly 18 to 100 years old, resided in under 30 geographic areas of the United States, and were enrolled through a virtual design. Cohort assignment in the prospective study relied on participant-reported clinical history from a screening survey and a study questionnaire. Mobile phlebotomists in the prospective study collected whole blood, serum and a nasopharyngeal or oropharyngeal swab from every participant. Participants in the prospective study had the option to provide additional blood draws and questionnaires over a 2-month period. Blood samples from the prospective study were shipped frozen or at room temperature prior to DNA extraction.

The sequence joins TRBV19 to TRBJ1-5; TRBD1 is a weak D gene call, 5 bases matching. The source is a woman between 40 and 50 years old with acute COVID-19. The sequenced sample was PBMCs or T cells enriched from blood (not recorded which). The DNA reads TGTGCCAGTAGTGCTTTAGACAGTCGCAATCAGCCCCAGCATTTT. This codes for CASSALDSRNQPQHF.